Listed below are T cell receptor beta chains from one sample, sequenced in a study of Graves' ophthalmopathy and Graves' hyperthyroidism. TCRdb ran MiXCR on the multiplex PCR reads and lists one entry per CDR3 protein. This table holds over a million distinct CDR3 sequences, less than 45% found once. The sample comprised peripheral blood or thyroid tissue (not recorded which). Receptors were obtained from an adult man with Graves' hyperthyroidism. CDR3s include the opening cysteine and the closing phenylalanine or tryptophan. D genes are given only for firm matches. Some rows have no size entry. The others give once, few or many, or a class for an expanded clone.

j_gene: TRBJ2-7
v_gene: TRBV20-1
d_gene: .
abundance: many
CDR3aa: CSARDRDRSSYEQYF
CDR3nt: TGCAGTGCTAGAGATCGTGACAGGAGCTCCTACGAGCAGTACTTC

j_gene: TRBJ1-2
v_gene: TRBV6-5
d_gene: .
abundance: few
CDR3aa: CASTGNRVNYGYTF
CDR3nt: TGTGCCAGCACCGGAAACAGGGTTAACTATGGCTACACCTTC

j_gene: TRBJ1-2
v_gene: TRBV3-1
d_gene: .
abundance: few
CDR3aa: CASSQDKVYGYTF
CDR3nt: TGTGCCAGCAGCCAAGATAAGGTTTATGGCTACACCTTC

j_gene: TRBJ2-2
v_gene: TRBV10-3
d_gene: TRBD2
abundance: .
CDR3aa: CASRGLAGYTEELFF
CDR3nt: TGTGCCAGCAGGGGACTAGCGGGATACACCGAGGAGCTGTTTTTT

j_gene: TRBJ1-1
v_gene: TRBV6-6
d_gene: .
abundance: many
CDR3aa: CASSEQRVTEAFF
CDR3nt: TGTGCCAGCAGTGAGCAAAGGGTTACTGAAGCTTTCTTT

j_gene: TRBJ2-5
v_gene: TRBV5-1
d_gene: TRBD2
abundance: few
CDR3aa: CASSPTSGRPQQETQYF
CDR3nt: TGCGCCAGCAGCCCGACTAGCGGGAGGCCCCAGCAAGAGACCCAGTACTTC

j_gene: TRBJ2-7
v_gene: TRBV9
d_gene: .
abundance: .
CDR3aa: CASSARGESGEQYF
CDR3nt: TGTGCCAGCAGCGCGCGGGGCGAGTCCGGGGAGCAGTACTTC

j_gene: TRBJ1-2
v_gene: TRBV20-1
d_gene: TRBD1
abundance: few
CDR3aa: CSASGQGAWYGYTF
CDR3nt: TGCAGTGCTAGCGGACAGGGGGCCTGGTATGGCTACACCTTC

j_gene: TRBJ1-5
v_gene: TRBV20-1
d_gene: TRBD1
abundance: many
CDR3aa: CSARFAGTDNQPQHF
CDR3nt: TGCAGTGCTAGGTTCGCCGGGACAGACAATCAGCCCCAGCATTTT

j_gene: TRBJ2-2
v_gene: TRBV7-8
d_gene: TRBD2
abundance: few
CDR3aa: CASSILSGRAGELFF
CDR3nt: TGTGCCAGCAGCATACTTAGCGGGAGAGCCGGGGAGCTGTTTTTT

j_gene: TRBJ1-3
v_gene: TRBV25-1
d_gene: .
abundance: many
CDR3aa: CASSDTGTSGNTIYF
CDR3nt: TGTGCCAGCAGTGACACCGGGACAAGTGGAAACACCATATATTTT

j_gene: TRBJ1-2
v_gene: TRBV25-1
d_gene: .
abundance: .
CDR3aa: CACSVPGGDGGYTF
CDR3nt: TGTGCCTGCAGCGTTCCAGGTGGGGATGGTGGCTACACCTTC

j_gene: TRBJ2-2
v_gene: TRBV29-1
d_gene: .
abundance: .
CDR3aa: CSVGVSTNTGELFF
CDR3nt: TGCAGCGTTGGGGTCAGTACGAACACCGGGGAGCTGTTTTTT

j_gene: TRBJ1-4
v_gene: TRBV5-4
d_gene: .
abundance: many
CDR3aa: CASSMAGRYEKLFF
CDR3nt: TGTGCCAGCAGCATGGCCGGCCGGTATGAAAAACTGTTTTTT

j_gene: TRBJ1-5
v_gene: TRBV19
d_gene: .
abundance: many
CDR3aa: CASKPRLLADNQPQHF
CDR3nt: TGTGCCAGTAAGCCCCGGCTCTTGGCAGACAATCAGCCCCAGCATTTT

j_gene: TRBJ1-5
v_gene: TRBV20-1
d_gene: .
abundance: .
CDR3aa: CSARKRGGDQPQHF
CDR3nt: TGCAGTGCTAGAAAGAGGGGAGGGGATCAGCCCCAGCATTTT

j_gene: TRBJ2-7
v_gene: TRBV7-6
d_gene: .
abundance: .
CDR3aa: CASSLDAGTLSYEQYF
CDR3nt: TGTGCCAGCAGCTTAGACGCCGGGACACTTTCCTACGAGCAGTACTTC

j_gene: TRBJ2-7
v_gene: TRBV6-5
d_gene: TRBD2
abundance: many
CDR3aa: CASSRGLAGVYEQYF
CDR3nt: TGTGCCAGCAGCCGAGGACTAGCGGGGGTATACGAGCAGTACTTC

j_gene: TRBJ1-2
v_gene: TRBV10-3
d_gene: .
abundance: .
CDR3aa: CAISDLQTGSSYGYTF
CDR3nt: TGTGCCATCAGTGACCTCCAGACCGGGTCTAGTTATGGCTACACCTTC

j_gene: TRBJ2-7
v_gene: TRBV25-1
d_gene: .
abundance: many
CDR3aa: CASSEEGTYEQYF
CDR3nt: TGTGCCAGCAGTGAGGAGGGTACCTACGAGCAGTACTTC

j_gene: TRBJ2-7
v_gene: TRBV28
d_gene: .
abundance: once
CDR3aa: CASIRWGEFDEQYF
CDR3nt: TGTGCCAGCATCCGGTGGGGGGAATTCGACGAGCAGTACTTC

j_gene: TRBJ1-1
v_gene: TRBV30
d_gene: TRBD1
abundance: once
CDR3aa: CAWSGGTVAFF
CDR3nt: TGTGCCTGGAGTGGCGGGACAGTAGCTTTCTTT

j_gene: TRBJ2-5
v_gene: TRBV20-1
d_gene: .
abundance: many
CDR3aa: CSAMSSAQETQYF
CDR3nt: TGCAGTGCTATGTCTAGCGCTCAAGAGACCCAGTACTTC

j_gene: TRBJ1-5
v_gene: TRBV7-2
d_gene: .
abundance: many
CDR3aa: CASSLGGTGHQPQHF
CDR3nt: TGTGCCAGCAGCTTAGGGGGTACAGGGCACCAGCCCCAGCATTTT

j_gene: TRBJ1-2
v_gene: TRBV2
d_gene: TRBD1
abundance: .
CDR3aa: CASSSSTGNRLGYGYTF
CDR3nt: TGTGCCAGCAGTTCCTCGACAGGGAACCGACTTGGCTATGGCTACACCTTC

j_gene: TRBJ1-1
v_gene: TRBV2
d_gene: .
abundance: .
CDR3aa: CASSEGRVNTEAFF
CDR3nt: TGTGCCAGCAGTGAGGGCAGGGTGAACACTGAAGCTTTCTTT

j_gene: TRBJ1-2
v_gene: TRBV4-1
d_gene: TRBD1
abundance: many
CDR3aa: CASSQDGAGGRGYTF
CDR3nt: TGCGCCAGCAGCCAAGATGGGGCAGGGGGCCGTGGCTACACCTTC

j_gene: TRBJ1-1
v_gene: TRBV20-1
d_gene: .
abundance: few
CDR3aa: CSARGTRETAFF
CDR3nt: TGCAGTGCTAGAGGAACCAGGGAAACGGCTTTCTTT

j_gene: TRBJ1-6
v_gene: TRBV3-1
d_gene: .
abundance: .
CDR3aa: CASSHAGAETLHF
CDR3nt: TGTGCCAGCAGCCATGCCGGGGCGGAGACCCTCCACTTT

j_gene: TRBJ2-7
v_gene: TRBV2
d_gene: .
abundance: many
CDR3aa: CASNWESYEQYF
CDR3nt: TGTGCCAGCAACTGGGAGAGCTACGAGCAGTACTTC

j_gene: TRBJ2-7
v_gene: TRBV20-1
d_gene: .
abundance: .
CDR3aa: CSAATSSDHEQYF
CDR3nt: TGCAGTGCGGCGACGTCGAGCGATCATGAGCAGTACTTC

j_gene: TRBJ2-5
v_gene: TRBV7-8
d_gene: TRBD2
abundance: once
CDR3aa: CASSLDRGLAGGPLLQTQYF
CDR3nt: TGTGCCAGCAGCCTGGACCGGGGACTAGCGGGAGGGCCCCTCCTCCAGACCCAGTACTTC

j_gene: TRBJ1-4
v_gene: TRBV7-9
d_gene: .
abundance: .
CDR3aa: CASSPRVGEKLFF
CDR3nt: TGTGCCAGCAGCCCCAGAGTTGGGGAAAAACTGTTTTTT

j_gene: TRBJ2-2
v_gene: TRBV10-2
d_gene: TRBD2
abundance: .
CDR3aa: CASSGSAGGPNTGELFF
CDR3nt: TGCGCCAGCAGTGGGTCAGCGGGAGGGCCGAACACCGGGGAGCTGTTTTTT